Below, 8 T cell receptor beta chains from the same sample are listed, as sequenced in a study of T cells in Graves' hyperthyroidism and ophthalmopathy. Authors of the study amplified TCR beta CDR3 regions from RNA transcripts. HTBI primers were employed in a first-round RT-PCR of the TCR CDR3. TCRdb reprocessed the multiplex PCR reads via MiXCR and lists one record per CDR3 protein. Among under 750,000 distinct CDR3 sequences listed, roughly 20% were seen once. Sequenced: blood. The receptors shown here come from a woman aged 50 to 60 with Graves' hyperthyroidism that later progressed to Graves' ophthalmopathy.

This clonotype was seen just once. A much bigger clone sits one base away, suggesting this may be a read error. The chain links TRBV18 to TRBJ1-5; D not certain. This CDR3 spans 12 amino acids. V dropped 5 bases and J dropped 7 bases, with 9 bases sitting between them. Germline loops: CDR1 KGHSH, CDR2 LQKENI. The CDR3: CASSMGGQPQHF. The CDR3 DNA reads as TGTGCCAGCTCAATGGGCGGCCAGCCCCAGCATTTT.

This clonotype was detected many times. Here the CDR3 DNA reads TGTGCCAGCACCCCCAGAACAGGGGGCAATGGCTACACCTTC. Protein sequence: CASTPRTGGNGYTF. The V and J genes are TRBV6-1 and TRBJ1-2; 9 bases match TRBD1. The CDR3 runs to 14 residues. Germline V lookup: CDR1 MNHNS, CDR2 SASEGT. Trimming took 7 bases from V and 6 from J; bases not matched to a gene: 9.

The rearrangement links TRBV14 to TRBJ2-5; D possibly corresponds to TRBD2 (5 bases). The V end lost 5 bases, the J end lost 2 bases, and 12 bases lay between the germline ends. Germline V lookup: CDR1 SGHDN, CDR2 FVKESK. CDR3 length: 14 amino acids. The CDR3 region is CASSSRTQQETQYF. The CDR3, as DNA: TGTGCCAGCAGCTCACGGACTCAACAAGAGACCCAGTACTTC.

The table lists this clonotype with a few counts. The CDR3 nucleotides read TGTGCCACCCAATCTGTAGGGCCCAGCGTGGAGACCCAGTACTTC. Amino acids: CATQSVGPSVETQYF. The V call is TRBV19, the J call TRBJ2-5, with D uncertain. Looked up from germline, CDR1 is LNHDA and CDR2 is SQIVND (reference sequence). The V end lost 10 bases, the J end lost 5 bases, and 23 bases lay between the germline ends. The CDR3 has 15 amino acids.

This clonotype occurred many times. The CDR3 region has the DNA TGTGCCACCAGCGAACCCGGGACCCTCAGCGCTGAAGCTTTCTTT. Its translation is CATSEPGTLSAEAFF. V usage is TRBV15 and J usage is TRBJ1-1, with D perhaps TRBD1 (5 bases). Germline V gives CDR1 LNHNV, CDR2 YYDKDF (reference sequence). V lost 5 bases, J lost 6 bases, and 19 bases lay in between. The CDR3 spans 15 residues.

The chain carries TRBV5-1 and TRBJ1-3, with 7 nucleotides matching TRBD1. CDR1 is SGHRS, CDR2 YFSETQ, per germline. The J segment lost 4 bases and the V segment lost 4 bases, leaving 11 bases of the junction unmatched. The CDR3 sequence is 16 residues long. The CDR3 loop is CASSIGQVALGNTIYF. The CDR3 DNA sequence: TGCGCCAGCAGCATCGGACAGGTAGCTCTGGGAAACACCATATATTTT.

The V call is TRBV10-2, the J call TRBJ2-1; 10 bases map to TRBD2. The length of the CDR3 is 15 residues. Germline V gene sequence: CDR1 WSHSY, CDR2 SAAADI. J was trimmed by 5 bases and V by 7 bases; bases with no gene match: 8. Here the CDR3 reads CASKKPSGGDNEQFF. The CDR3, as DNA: TGCGCCAGCAAGAAACCTAGCGGGGGAGACAATGAGCAGTTCTTC.

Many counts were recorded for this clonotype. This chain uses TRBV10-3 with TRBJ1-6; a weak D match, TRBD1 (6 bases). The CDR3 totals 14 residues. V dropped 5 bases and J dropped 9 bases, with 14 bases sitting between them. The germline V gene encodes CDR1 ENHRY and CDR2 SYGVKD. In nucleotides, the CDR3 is TGTGCCATCAGTTCCACAGGGCTTGGTTCACCCCTCCACTTT. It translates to CAISSTGLGSPLHF.